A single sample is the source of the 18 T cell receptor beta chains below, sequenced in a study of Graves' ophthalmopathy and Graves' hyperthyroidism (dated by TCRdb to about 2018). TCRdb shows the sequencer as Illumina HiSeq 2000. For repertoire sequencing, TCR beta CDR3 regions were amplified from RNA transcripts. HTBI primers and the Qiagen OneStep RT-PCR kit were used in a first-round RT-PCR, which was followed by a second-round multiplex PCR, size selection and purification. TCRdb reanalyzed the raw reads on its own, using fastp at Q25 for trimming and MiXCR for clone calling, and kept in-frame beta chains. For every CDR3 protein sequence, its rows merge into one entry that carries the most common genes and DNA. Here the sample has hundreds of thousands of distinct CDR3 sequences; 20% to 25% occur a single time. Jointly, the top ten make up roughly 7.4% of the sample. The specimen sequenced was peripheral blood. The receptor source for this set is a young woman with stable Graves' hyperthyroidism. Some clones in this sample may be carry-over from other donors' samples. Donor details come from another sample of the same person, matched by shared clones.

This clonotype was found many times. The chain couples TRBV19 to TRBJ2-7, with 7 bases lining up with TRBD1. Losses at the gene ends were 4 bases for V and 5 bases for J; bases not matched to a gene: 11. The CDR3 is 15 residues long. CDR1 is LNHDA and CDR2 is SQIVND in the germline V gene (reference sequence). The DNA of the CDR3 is TGTGCCAGTAGTACCCAAGGGGGCATCGTCGACGAGCAGTACTTC. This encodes CASSTQGGIVDEQYF.

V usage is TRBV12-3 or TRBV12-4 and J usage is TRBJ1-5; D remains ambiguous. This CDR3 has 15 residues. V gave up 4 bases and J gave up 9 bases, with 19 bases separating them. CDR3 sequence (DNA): TGTGCCAGCAGTTCCCTCCGGGATCCCCCACGGCCCCAGCATTTT. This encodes CASSSLRDPPRPQHF.

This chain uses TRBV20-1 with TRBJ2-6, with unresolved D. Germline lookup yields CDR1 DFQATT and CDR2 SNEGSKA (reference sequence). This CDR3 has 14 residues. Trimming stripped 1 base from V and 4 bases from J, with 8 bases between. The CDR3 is CSARASQGANVLTF. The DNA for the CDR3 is TGCAGTGCTAGAGCCTCTCAGGGGGCCAACGTCCTGACTTTC.

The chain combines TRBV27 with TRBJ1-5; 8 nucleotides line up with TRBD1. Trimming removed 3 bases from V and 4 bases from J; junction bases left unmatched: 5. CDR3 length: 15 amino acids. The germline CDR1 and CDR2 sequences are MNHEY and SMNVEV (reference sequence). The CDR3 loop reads CASSFGQGRNQPQHF. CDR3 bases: TGTGCCAGCAGTTTCGGACAGGGTAGGAATCAGCCCCAGCATTTT.

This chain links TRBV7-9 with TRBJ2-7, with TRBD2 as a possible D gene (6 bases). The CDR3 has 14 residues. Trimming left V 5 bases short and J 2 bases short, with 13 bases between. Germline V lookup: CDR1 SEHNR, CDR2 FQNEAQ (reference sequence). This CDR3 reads CASSPRERTYEQYF. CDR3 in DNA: TGTGCCAGCAGCCCTCGGGAGCGGACCTACGAGCAGTACTTC.

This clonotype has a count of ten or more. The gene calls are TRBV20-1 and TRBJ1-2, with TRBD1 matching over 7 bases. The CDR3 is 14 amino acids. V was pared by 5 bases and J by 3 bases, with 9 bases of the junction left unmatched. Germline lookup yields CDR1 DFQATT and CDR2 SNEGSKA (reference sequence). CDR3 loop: CSAFRTGLDYGYTF. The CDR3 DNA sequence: TGCAGTGCTTTTAGGACAGGCCTGGACTATGGCTACACCTTC.

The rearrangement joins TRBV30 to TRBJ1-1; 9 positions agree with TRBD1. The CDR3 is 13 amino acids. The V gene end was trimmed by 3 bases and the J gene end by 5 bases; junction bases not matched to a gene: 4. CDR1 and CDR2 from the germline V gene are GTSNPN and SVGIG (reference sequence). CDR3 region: CAWRGQGGTEAFF. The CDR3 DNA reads TGTGCCTGGAGGGGACAGGGTGGGACTGAAGCTTTCTTT. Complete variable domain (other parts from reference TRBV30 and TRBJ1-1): SQTIHQWPATLVQPVGSPLSLECTVEGTSNPNLYWYRQAAGRGLQLLFYSVGIGQISSEVPQNLSASRPQDRQFILSSKKLLLSDSGFYLCAWRGQGGTEAFFGQGTRLTVV.

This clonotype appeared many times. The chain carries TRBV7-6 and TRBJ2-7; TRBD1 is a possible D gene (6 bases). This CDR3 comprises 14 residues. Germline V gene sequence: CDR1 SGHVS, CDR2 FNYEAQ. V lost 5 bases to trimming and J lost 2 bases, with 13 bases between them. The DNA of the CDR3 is TGTGCCAGCAGCCGAGAACAGGGAACCTACGAGCAGTACTTC. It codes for CASSREQGTYEQYF.

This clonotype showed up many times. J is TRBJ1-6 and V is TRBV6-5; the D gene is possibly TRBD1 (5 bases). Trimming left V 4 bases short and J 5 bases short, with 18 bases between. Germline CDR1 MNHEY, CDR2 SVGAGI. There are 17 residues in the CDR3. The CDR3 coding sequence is TGTGCCAGCAGTTCCCCATCCGGGACTGACAATAATTCACCCCTCCACTTT. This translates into CASSSPSGTDNNSPLHF.

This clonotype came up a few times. The CDR3 loop reads CASSPNVGGNYGYTF. The CDR3 bases are TGTGCCAGCAGTCCCAATGTGGGGGGTAACTATGGCTACACCTTC. V is TRBV13 and J is TRBJ1-2, with D possibly TRBD1 on 5 matching bases. Deletions cut 6 bases from V and 1 base from J, with 15 bases between. Germline V gene lookup returns CDR1 PRHDT and CDR2 FYEKMQ (reference sequence). This CDR3 comprises 15 residues.

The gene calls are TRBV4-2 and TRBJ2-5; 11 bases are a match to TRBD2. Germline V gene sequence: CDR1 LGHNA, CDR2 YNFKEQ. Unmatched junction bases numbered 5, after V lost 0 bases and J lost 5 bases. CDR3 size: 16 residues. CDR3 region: CASSQDRTSGGETQYF. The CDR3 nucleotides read TGTGCCAGCAGCCAAGATCGAACTAGCGGGGGTGAGACCCAGTACTTC.

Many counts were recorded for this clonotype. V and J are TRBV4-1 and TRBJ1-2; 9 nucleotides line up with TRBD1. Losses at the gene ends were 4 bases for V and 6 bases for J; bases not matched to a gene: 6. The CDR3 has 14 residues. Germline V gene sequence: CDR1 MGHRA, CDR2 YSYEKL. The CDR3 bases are TGCGCCAGCAGCCCCTGGACAGGGGATAATGGCTACACCTTC. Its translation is CASSPWTGDNGYTF.

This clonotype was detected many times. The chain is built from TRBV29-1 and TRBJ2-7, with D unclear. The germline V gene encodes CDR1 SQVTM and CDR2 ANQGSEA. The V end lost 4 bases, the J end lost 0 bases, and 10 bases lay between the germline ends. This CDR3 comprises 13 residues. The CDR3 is CSVVNPSSYEQYF. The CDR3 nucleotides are TGCAGCGTTGTGAACCCGAGCTCCTACGAGCAGTACTTC.

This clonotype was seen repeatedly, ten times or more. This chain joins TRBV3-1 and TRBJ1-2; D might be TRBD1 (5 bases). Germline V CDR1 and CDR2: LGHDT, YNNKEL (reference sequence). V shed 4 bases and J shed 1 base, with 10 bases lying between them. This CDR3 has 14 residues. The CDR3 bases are TGTGCCAGCAGCCCGGGACTACTTAACTATGGCTACACCTTC. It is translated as CASSPGLLNYGYTF.

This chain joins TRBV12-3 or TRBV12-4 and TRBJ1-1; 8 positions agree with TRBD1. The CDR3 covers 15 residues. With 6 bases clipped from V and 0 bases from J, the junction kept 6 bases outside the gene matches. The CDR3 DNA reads TGTGCCAGCAGCCCGACGGGACAGGTGAACACTGAAGCTTTCTTT. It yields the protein CASSPTGQVNTEAFF.

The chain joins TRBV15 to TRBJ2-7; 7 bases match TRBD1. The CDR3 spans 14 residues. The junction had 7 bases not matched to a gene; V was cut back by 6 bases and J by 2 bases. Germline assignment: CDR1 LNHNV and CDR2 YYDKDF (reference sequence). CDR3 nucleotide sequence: TGTGCCACCAGTCCGGACAGGTTTCCCTACGAGCAGTACTTC. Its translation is CATSPDRFPYEQYF.

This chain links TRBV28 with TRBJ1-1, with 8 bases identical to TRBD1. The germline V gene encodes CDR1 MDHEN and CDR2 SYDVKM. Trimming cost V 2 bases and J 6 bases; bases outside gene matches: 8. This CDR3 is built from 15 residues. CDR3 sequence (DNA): TGTGCCAGCAGTTTACTAGGACAGGGTGTCCCTGAAGCTTTCTTT. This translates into CASSLLGQGVPEAFF. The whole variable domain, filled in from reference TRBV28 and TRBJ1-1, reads DVKVTQSSRYLVKRTGEKVFLECVQDMDHENMFWYRQDPGLGLRLIYFSYDVKMKEKGDIPEGYSVSREKKERFSLILESASTNQTSMYLCASSLLGQGVPEAFFGQGTRLTVV.

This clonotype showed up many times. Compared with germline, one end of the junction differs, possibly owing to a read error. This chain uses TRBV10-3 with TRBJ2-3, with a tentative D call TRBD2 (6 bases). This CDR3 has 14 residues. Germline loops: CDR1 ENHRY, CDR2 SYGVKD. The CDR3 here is CASSESRGRDTQYF. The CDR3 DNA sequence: TGTGCCAGCAGTGAGTCGCGGGGCAGGGATACGCAGTATTTT.